This T cell receptor beta chain was retrieved from a study of T-cell memory formation after mild COVID-19. This clonotype occurred many times. After removal of 10 bases from V and 0 bases from J, the junction contained 6 bases not matched to a gene. This CDR3 is built from 13 residues. Germline CDR1 SNHLY, CDR2 FYNNEI. TCRdb used MiXCR to reprocess the 5' RACE reads, holding one entry per CDR3 protein. This repertoire shows 90,000 to 120,000 distinct CDR3 sequences, approximately 14% found once; its top ten account for 35% to 50%. This sequence joins TRBV2 and TRBJ2-7; TRBD1 aligns across 7 bases. This clonotype originated in a man aged 18 to 29 who had mild COVID-19 (a few samples of this study predate the infection). Cell type and time point are not known. Sequencing input: PBMCs or a T cell subset sorted from them (not recorded which). The DNA of the CDR3 is TGTGCCATCACCGGGACAGACTCCTACGAGCAGTACTTC. Amino acid sequence: CAITGTDSYEQYF.